The clone carrying this T cell receptor beta chain was detected many times. This record comes from a study of CD8 T cells in ankylosing spondylitis. The CDR3 has 17 residues. Germline assignment: CDR1 DFQATT and CDR2 SNEGSKA (reference sequence). J gave up 4 bases and V 3 bases, and 10 bases lay outside the gene matches. Each CDR3 protein is one row after TCRdb ran MiXCR on the 5' RACE reads. In the table there are about 190,000 distinct CDR3 sequences, about an eighth of which are singletons. This chain uses TRBV20-1 with TRBJ2-1; 12 bases align to TRBD2. The TCR was taken from a female donor with ankylosing spondylitis or in good health (not recorded which). The sequenced sample was blood, either unsorted or a sorted T cell fraction (not recorded which). The chain's CDR3 is CSASRTSGNVAYNEQFF. The DNA of the CDR3 is TGCAGTGCTAGTCGGACTAGCGGGAACGTGGCGTACAATGAGCAGTTCTTC.